Listed below are T cell receptor beta chains from one sample, sequenced in a study of CD8 T cells in Susac syndrome. TCRdb reprocessed the immunoSEQ multiplex PCR reads via MiXCR and lists one record per CDR3 protein. The sample yields approximately 120,000 distinct CDR3 sequences, over 85% seen once. The specimen sequenced was CD4+ T cells from PBMCs. The receptors come from a human donor in good health. The CDR3 runs from the conserved cysteine through the conserved F or W. Each record gives: D gene, J gene, clone size, CDR3 length, V gene, CDR3 DNA, CDR3 protein. The D gene is left open where the match is weak. Not all rows give a size; the values are once, few, many and, for expanded clones, a class.

>NA|TRBJ2-6|NA|12|TRBV29-1
TGCAGCGTTGAAGGTCGGGACAACGTCCTGACTTTC
CSVEGRDNVLTF
>TRBD1|TRBJ2-7|once|16|TRBV14
TGTGCCAGCAGCTCCAACCGGGACAGAGGGACCTACGAGCAGTACTTC
CASSSNRDRGTYEQYF
>NA|TRBJ2-4|NA|11|TRBV29-1
TGCAGCGTCCGCAGCGCCGGCATTCAGTACTTC
CSVRSAGIQYF
>TRBD2|TRBJ2-3|NA|14|TRBV20-1
TGCAGTGCTCGGACTAGCGGGAGTAAAGATACGCAGTATTTT
CSARTSGSKDTQYF
>NA|TRBJ2-7|NA|12|TRBV6-2/TRBV6-3
TGTGCCAGCAGTTACAGGGGCTACGAGCAGTACTTC
CASSYRGYEQYF
>NA|TRBJ2-2|NA|14|TRBV20-1
TGCAGTGCCGTGGGGCAGGCGAACACCGGGGAGCTGTTTTTT
CSAVGQANTGELFF
>TRBD2|TRBJ2-5|few|14|TRBV5-1
TGCGCCAGCAGCTACAACGGGGGGGAAGAGACCCAGTACTTC
CASSYNGGEETQYF
>TRBD1|TRBJ1-5|NA|16|TRBV6-6
TGTGCCAGCAGTTACCGGACAGGGTCTAGCAATCAGCCCCAGCATTTT
CASSYRTGSSNQPQHF
>NA|TRBJ1-3|NA|17|TRBV20-1
TGCAGTGTTCCGGCCCATGTGGCAGGGAAGACTGGAAACACCATATATTTT
CSVPAHVAGKTGNTIYF
>TRBD1|TRBJ2-2|NA|16|TRBV29-1
TGCAGCGTGGGGACAGGGTGGTCCCTGAACACCGGGGAGCTGTTTTTT
CSVGTGWSLNTGELFF
>NA|TRBJ2-1|NA|13|TRBV7-2
TGTGCCAGCAGCCCCAGGGGTATTAATGAGCAGTTCTTC
CASSPRGINEQFF
>TRBD2|TRBJ2-3|NA|12|TRBV29-1
TGCAGCGTTGTCCCTTCGGGAGGCACGCAGTATTTT
CSVVPSGGTQYF
>TRBD2|TRBJ2-1|NA|14|TRBV29-1
TGCAGCGGACAGCGGGATCGAACCTACAATGAGCAGTTCTTC
CSGQRDRTYNEQFF
>NA|TRBJ2-1|NA|13|TRBV3-1
TGTGCCAGCAGCCCGGGACTCCTCAATGAGCAGTTCTTC
CASSPGLLNEQFF
>NA|TRBJ2-5|once|15|TRBV5-6
TGTGCCAGCAGCCCGAATGGGAGGGGGCTTGGGATCCAGTACTTC
CASSPNGRGLGIQYF
>TRBD1|TRBJ2-3|NA|15|TRBV30
TGTGCCTGGAGGAGGGGGCCAGGGGGCACAGATACGCAGTATTTT
CAWRRGPGGTDTQYF
>TRBD1|TRBJ1-1|NA|14|TRBV12-3/TRBV12-4
TGTGCCAGCAGGTGGAGACAGGGACGGACTGAAGCTTTCTTT
CASRWRQGRTEAFF
>NA|TRBJ2-5|NA|16|TRBV20-1
TGCAGTGCTAGTGGCCCCCAGTTTGCGGCTCAAGAGACCCAGTACTTC
CSASGPQFAAQETQYF
>NA|TRBJ1-1|NA|16|TRBV5-1
TGCGCCAGCAGCTTGTCTCGAGGACCCCAGAACACTGAAGCTTTCTTT
CASSLSRGPQNTEAFF
>NA|TRBJ2-7|NA|15|TRBV5-1
TGCGCCAGCAGTCTAGAGACAGGGAGGCCCTACGAGCAGTACTTC
CASSLETGRPYEQYF
>TRBD1|TRBJ1-2|NA|14|TRBV7-2
TGTGCCAGCAGCGAACAGGGGGGCGCAGATGGCTACACCTTC
CASSEQGGADGYTF
>NA|TRBJ2-1|NA|12|TRBV7-9
TGTGCCAGCAGCTCGGACTACCTAAAGCAGTTCTTC
CASSSDYLKQFF
>NA|TRBJ2-1|NA|16|TRBV5-4
TGTGCCAGCAGCCCCAGTGGAGGGAGGCCCTACAATGAGCAGTTCTTC
CASSPSGGRPYNEQFF
>NA|TRBJ2-5|NA|15|TRBV10-3
TGTGCCATCAGTGATCCGTCCGGGGTCGCGGAGACCCAGTACTTC
CAISDPSGVAETQYF
>TRBD1|TRBJ1-2|once|16|TRBV5-1
TGCGCCAGCAGCTTGTCATCGACAGGGGCGAACTATGGCTACACCTTC
CASSLSSTGANYGYTF
>NA|TRBJ1-1|NA|12|TRBV20-1
TGCAGTGCTAGACAGATGAACACTGAAGCTTTCTTT
CSARQMNTEAFF